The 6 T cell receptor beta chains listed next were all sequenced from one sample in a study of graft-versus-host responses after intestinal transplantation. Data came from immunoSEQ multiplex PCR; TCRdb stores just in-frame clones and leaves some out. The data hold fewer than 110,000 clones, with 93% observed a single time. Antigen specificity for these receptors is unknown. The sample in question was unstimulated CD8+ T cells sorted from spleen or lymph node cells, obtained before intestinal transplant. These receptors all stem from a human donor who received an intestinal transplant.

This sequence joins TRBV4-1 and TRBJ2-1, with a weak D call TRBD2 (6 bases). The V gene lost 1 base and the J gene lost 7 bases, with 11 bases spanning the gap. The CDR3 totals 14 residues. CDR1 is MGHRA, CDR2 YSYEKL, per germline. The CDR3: CASSQGGGGNEQFF. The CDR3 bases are TGCGCCAGCAGCCAAGGGGGTGGGGGGAATGAGCAGTTCTTC.

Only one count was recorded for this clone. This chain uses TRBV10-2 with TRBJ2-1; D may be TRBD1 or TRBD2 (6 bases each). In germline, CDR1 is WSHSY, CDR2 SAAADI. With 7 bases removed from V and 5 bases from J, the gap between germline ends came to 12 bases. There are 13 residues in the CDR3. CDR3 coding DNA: TGCGCCAGCAATCTAGGGGGGAACAATGAGCAGTTCTTC. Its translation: CASNLGGNNEQFF.

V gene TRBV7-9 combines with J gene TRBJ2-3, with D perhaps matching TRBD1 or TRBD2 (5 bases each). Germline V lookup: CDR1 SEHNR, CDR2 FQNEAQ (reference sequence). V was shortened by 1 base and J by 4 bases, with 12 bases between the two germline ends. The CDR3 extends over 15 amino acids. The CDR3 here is CASSLVLGDADTQYF. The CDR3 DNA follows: TGTGCCAGCAGCTTAGTGTTGGGGGACGCAGATACGCAGTATTTT.

The CDR3 sequence: CAWSWGPPRAYEQYF. The CDR3 coding sequence is TGTGCCTGGAGCTGGGGCCCACCGAGGGCCTACGAGCAGTACTTC. The chain recombines TRBV30 with TRBJ2-7; tentatively, D is TRBD1 or TRBD2 (5 bases each). There are 15 residues in the CDR3. Germline V CDR1 and CDR2: GTSNPN, SVGIG (reference sequence). V lost 3 bases and J 2 bases, leaving 17 bases between the germline ends.

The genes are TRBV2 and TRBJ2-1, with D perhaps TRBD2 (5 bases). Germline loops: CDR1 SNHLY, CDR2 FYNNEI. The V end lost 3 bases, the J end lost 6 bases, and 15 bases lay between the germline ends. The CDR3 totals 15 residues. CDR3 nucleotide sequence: TGTGCCAGCAGTGATCCGGGATCCGGCATCAATGAGCAGTTCTTC. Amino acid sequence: CASSDPGSGINEQFF.

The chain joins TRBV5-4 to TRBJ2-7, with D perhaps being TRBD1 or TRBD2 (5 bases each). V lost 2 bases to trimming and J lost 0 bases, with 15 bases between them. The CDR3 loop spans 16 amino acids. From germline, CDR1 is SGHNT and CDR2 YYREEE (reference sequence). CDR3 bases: TGTGCCAGCAGCTTATCGGCGTCGGGGACCTCCTACGAGCAGTACTTC. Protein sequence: CASSLSASGTSYEQYF.